Presented here are 28 T cell receptor beta chains from one specimen sequenced in a study of blood T cell repertoires in COVID-19. Repertoires were generated with immunoSEQ multiplex PCR, while TCRdb's copy carries only in-frame clones and drops some. The sample consists of around 460,000 clones, around 90% of them appearing once. Sequences were obtained from peripheral blood. Receptors were obtained from a young man with COVID-19, enrolled during active disease.

This clone was detected only once. The chain links TRBV9 to TRBJ2-7; 11 nucleotides match TRBD1. The CDR3 is 14 amino acids. The V segment lost 3 bases and the J segment 6 bases; nucleotides outside the gene matches: 5. Germline lookup yields CDR1 SGDLS and CDR2 YYNGEE. Written as DNA, the CDR3 is TGTGCCAGCAGCGGGACAGGGGGCCATGGCGAGCAGTACTTC. This encodes CASSGTGGHGEQYF.

The V call is TRBV4-1, the J call TRBJ1-1, with 7 bases aligning to TRBD1. The CDR3 is 14 amino acids. The V gene's germline CDR1 is MGHRA and CDR2 YSYEKL. Unmatched junction bases numbered 9, after V lost 1 base and J lost 10 bases. This CDR3 is CASSQAPQSGGAFF. The CDR3 region has the DNA TGCGCCAGCAGCCAAGCACCACAATCAGGGGGAGCTTTCTTT.

This clone was counted once. The rearrangement links TRBV10-2 to TRBJ2-2, with 11 bases fitting TRBD2. With 3 bases clipped from V and 0 bases from J, the junction kept 12 bases outside the gene matches. Per germline, CDR1 WSHSY and CDR2 SAAADI. The CDR3 spans 20 residues. Written as DNA, the CDR3 is TGCGCCAGCAGTGACCCTACCGGGACTAGCGGAGCAGCGAACACCGGGGAGCTGTTTTTT. It yields the protein CASSDPTGTSGAANTGELFF.

This chain connects TRBV5-8 to TRBJ2-3, with D maybe TRBD2 (6 bases). The V gene lost 4 bases and the J gene lost 6 bases, with 12 bases spanning the gap. Germline V CDR1 and CDR2: SGHTS, YDEGEE. This CDR3 is 13 amino acids long. The CDR3 region has the DNA TGTGCCAGCAGCCCCTCGGGGGTTGATACGCAGTATTTT. It translates to CASSPSGVDTQYF. The whole variable domain, filled in from reference TRBV5-8 and TRBJ2-3, reads EAGVTQSPTHLIKTRGQQATLRCSPISGHTSVYWYQQALGLGLQFLLWYDEGEERNRGNFPPRFSGRQFPNYSSELNVNALELEDSALYLCASSPSGVDTQYFGPGTRLTVL.

The V gene is TRBV24-1, the J gene TRBJ2-1, with 8 bases fitting TRBD1. Germline V gives CDR1 KGHDR, CDR2 SFDVKD. This CDR3 has 16 amino acids. V dropped 6 bases and J dropped 7; count of bases not matched to a gene: 13. The CDR3 protein is CATSYTGGVDVNEQFF. The CDR3 bases are TGTGCCACCAGTTATACAGGGGGAGTGGATGTGAATGAGCAGTTCTTC.

This rearrangement joins TRBV30 to TRBJ1-2; TRBD1 agrees at 7 bases. J gave up 6 bases and V 3 bases, and 7 bases lay outside the gene matches. Germline CDR1 and CDR2: GTSNPN and SVGIG (reference sequence). The CDR3 is 13 residues long. CDR3 region: CAWSQTGSHGYTF. The CDR3 DNA sequence: TGTGCCTGGAGCCAGACAGGGTCCCATGGCTACACCTTC.

The CDR3 loop reads CASSRPTSGGKSGQFF. The CDR3 nucleotides read TGTGCCAGCTCACGTCCGACTAGCGGGGGAAAGAGCGGGCAGTTCTTC. V and J are TRBV18 and TRBJ2-1, with 12 bases matching TRBD2. V lost 4 bases, J lost 12 bases, and 13 bases stayed unmatched. Germline values: CDR1 KGHSH, CDR2 LQKENI. This CDR3 has 16 amino acids. The full variable domain, its missing parts supplied by reference TRBV18 and TRBJ2-1, is NAGVMQNPRHLVRRRGQEARLRCSPMKGHSHVYWYRQLPEEGLKFMVYLQKENIIDESGMPKERFSAEFPKEGPSILRIQQVVRGDSAAYFCASSRPTSGGKSGQFFGPGTRLTVL.

The V gene is TRBV3-1 (or the pseudogene TRBV3-2), the J gene TRBJ2-7; D remains ambiguous. The CDR3 has 14 residues. The germline CDR1 and CDR2 sequences are LGHDT and YNNKEL (reference sequence). Trimming cost V 4 bases and J 2 bases, with 12 bases left between them. The CDR3 nucleotides are TGTGCCAGCAGCCCGTCCCTTGGCACCTACGAGCAGTACTTC. Amino acids: CASSPSLGTYEQYF.

The J gene is TRBJ2-7, the V gene TRBV5-4, with TRBD2 identical over 14 bases. The CDR3 length is 16 residues. Germline V gene lookup returns CDR1 SGHNT and CDR2 YYREEE (reference sequence). J gave up 6 bases and V 4 bases, and 9 bases lay outside the gene matches. The CDR3: CASSQTSGRAITEQYF. CDR3 sequence (DNA): TGTGCCAGCAGCCAGACTAGCGGGAGGGCCATCACCGAGCAGTACTTC.

J is TRBJ1-2 and V is TRBV28; D gene unclear. Trimming stripped 7 bases from V and 8 bases from J, with 20 bases between. The germline gives CDR1 MDHEN, CDR2 SYDVKM. This CDR3 is 14 amino acids long. CDR3 amino acids: CASTPGGSAGGYTF. CDR3 bases: TGTGCCAGCACCCCGGGAGGGTCGGCTGGGGGCTACACCTTC.

The genes are TRBV7-6 and TRBJ2-5, with 10 nucleotides matching TRBD2. The V gene's germline CDR1 is SGHVS and CDR2 FNYEAQ. The CDR3 has 16 residues. With V trimmed by 4 bases and J by 4 bases, 9 bases remained unmatched. In DNA form, the CDR3 reads TGTGCCAGCAGCTCAGGGGTACTAGCGGGGTCAGAGACCCAGTACTTC. It encodes CASSSGVLAGSETQYF.

The J gene is TRBJ1-1, the V gene TRBV19, with 7 bases aligning to TRBD1. The germline gives CDR1 LNHDA, CDR2 SQIVND (reference sequence). This CDR3 comprises 13 residues. Losses at the gene ends were 2 bases for V and 6 bases for J; bases not matched to a gene: 3. This CDR3 reads CASSIFQGAEAFF. The DNA of the CDR3 is TGTGCCAGTAGTATATTCCAGGGGGCTGAAGCTTTCTTT.

The rearrangement uses TRBV7-3 and TRBJ1-2; 7 bases are a match to TRBD1. The length of the CDR3 is 14 residues. Germline V gene sequence: CDR1 SGHTA, CDR2 FQGTGA. Unmatched junction bases numbered 4, after V lost 5 bases and J lost 1 base. Here the CDR3 reads CASSPGGRNYGYTF. CDR3 DNA: TGTGCCAGCAGCCCAGGGGGGCGTAACTATGGCTACACCTTC.

The CDR3 sequence: CAWTSGSGTDTQYF. As DNA, the CDR3 is TGTGCCTGGACTAGCGGGAGTGGCACAGATACGCAGTATTTT. This chain connects TRBV30 to TRBJ2-3; 10 bases map to TRBD2. Per germline, CDR1 GTSNPN and CDR2 SVGIG (reference sequence). This CDR3 is built from 14 residues. V trimming: 4 bases; J trimming: 1 base; junction bases outside the gene matches: 2.

This chain connects TRBV18 to TRBJ1-1, with a possible D match to TRBD1 (5 bases). This CDR3 contains 15 residues. Germline loops: CDR1 KGHSH, CDR2 LQKENI. V was pared by 4 bases and J by 4 bases, with 16 bases between. The DNA for the CDR3 is TGTGCCAGCTCACTTGGGCAGGGCGCTCTCACTGAAGCTTTCTTT. It codes for CASSLGQGALTEAFF.

The chain recombines TRBV5-1 with TRBJ1-6; D possibly corresponds to TRBD1 (5 bases). Germline CDR1 is SGHRS and CDR2 is YFSETQ. Deletions cut 1 base from V and 7 bases from J, with 9 bases between. CDR3 length equals 14 residues. The CDR3 reads CASSLPGDNSPLHF. The CDR3 bases are TGCGCCAGCAGCTTGCCGGGGGACAATTCACCCCTCCACTTT. The variable domain in full, completed from reference TRBV5-1 and TRBJ1-6, reads KAGVTQTPRYLIKTRGQQVTLSCSPISGHRSVSWYQQTPGQGLQFLFEYFSETQRNKGNFPGRFSGRQFSNSRSEMNVSTLELGDSALYLCASSLPGDNSPLHFGNGTRLTVT.

V and J are TRBV7-9 and TRBJ1-2, with 9 bases that match TRBD1. V lost 2 bases and J lost 7; bases outside the gene matches: 5. The CDR3 is 14 amino acids. Germline V gene sequence: CDR1 SEHNR, CDR2 FQNEAQ (reference sequence). The CDR3 DNA reads TGTGCCAGCAGCTTATCGACAGGGGGAGGTGGCTACACCTTC. Translation: CASSLSTGGGGYTF.

The chain employs TRBV27 and TRBJ2-7; possibly TRBD1 for D (5 bases). V was trimmed by 0 bases and J by 5 bases, leaving 8 bases between them. Germline values: CDR1 MNHEY, CDR2 SMNVEV (reference sequence). The CDR3 totals 13 residues. The CDR3 protein is CASSLSQAHEQYF. The CDR3 DNA reads as TGTGCCAGCAGTTTATCACAGGCACACGAGCAGTACTTC.

The genes are TRBV6-5 and TRBJ1-2, with 8 bases lining up with TRBD1. Germline CDR1 reads MNHEY; CDR2 reads SVGAGI. Trimming removed 2 bases from V and 8 bases from J; junction bases left unmatched: 10. This CDR3 is 15 amino acids long. CDR3 in amino acids: CASSYGQTGGRGYTF. Written as DNA, the CDR3 is TGTGCCAGCAGTTACGGACAAACAGGGGGTCGAGGCTACACCTTC.

The chain carries TRBV3-1 (or the pseudogene TRBV3-2) and TRBJ2-3; D is uncertain. Germline V lookup: CDR1 LGHDT, CDR2 YNNKEL (reference sequence). Trimming removed 2 bases at V and 2 bases at J, with 8 bases between. The CDR3 runs to 14 residues. The CDR3 loop reads CASSQQASTDTQYF. The CDR3 DNA sequence: TGTGCCAGCAGCCAACAGGCCTCCACAGATACGCAGTATTTT.

The rearrangement links TRBV7-2 to TRBJ1-1; 7 nucleotides line up with TRBD1. V lost 7 bases and J lost 0; bases outside the gene matches: 5. The CDR3 sequence is 14 residues long. Germline V gene sequence: CDR1 SGHTA, CDR2 FQGNSA. CDR3 residues: CASTQGQLNTEAFF. In DNA, the CDR3 is TGTGCCAGCACCCAGGGACAGTTGAACACTGAAGCTTTCTTT.

The J gene is TRBJ2-3, the V gene TRBV11-2, with 9 bases identical to TRBD2. The CDR3 runs to 17 residues. V trimming: 4 bases; J trimming: 2 bases; junction bases outside the gene matches: 10. Germline V gene lookup returns CDR1 SGHAT and CDR2 FQNNGV. The CDR3 DNA reads TGTGCCAGCAGCTGGGGGGTGGAGCGGGAGGTCACAGATACGCAGTATTTT. Amino acid sequence: CASSWGVEREVTDTQYF. The variable domain in full, completed from reference TRBV11-2 and TRBJ2-3, reads EAGVAQSPRYKIIEKRQSVAFWCNPISGHATLYWYQQILGQGPKLLIQFQNNGVVDDSQLPKDRFSAERLKGVDSTLKIQPAKLEDSAVYLCASSWGVEREVTDTQYFGPGTRLTVL.

The chain joins TRBV21-1 to TRBJ2-7; TRBD1 reflects the table's D call only, with no check against the DNA. TRBV21-1 is a documented pseudogene. The CDR3 is 20 amino acids. The DNA for the CDR3 is TGTGCCAGCAGCAAAGCTCCCGGGACAGGGGGCTGGCTGAGCTCCTACGAGCAGTACTTC. Translating it yields CASSKAPGTGGWLSSYEQYF.

The gene calls are TRBV11-2 and TRBJ2-7, with 9 positions matching TRBD2. Germline V gene lookup returns CDR1 SGHAT and CDR2 FQNNGV. The CDR3 is 16 amino acids. V was clipped by 1 base and J by 4 bases; unmatched bases: 8. The CDR3 nucleotides read TGTGCCAGCAGCTTAGCCACCGGGACTAGCCTTTACGAGCAGTACTTC. Its translation is CASSLATGTSLYEQYF.

The V and J genes are TRBV7-8 and TRBJ2-3; 8 nucleotides match TRBD2. The CDR3 has 18 residues. V was pared by 5 bases and J by 0 bases, with 13 bases of the junction left unmatched. From germline, CDR1 is SGHVS and CDR2 FQNEAQ. The CDR3 protein is CASSPPFVASGSTDTQYF. The CDR3 nucleotides are TGTGCCAGCAGCCCCCCTTTTGTGGCTAGCGGGAGCACAGATACGCAGTATTTT.

V is TRBV6-5 and J is TRBJ1-2, with D possibly TRBD1 on 5 matching bases. This CDR3 contains 14 residues. Germline CDR1 is MNHEY and CDR2 is SVGAGI. The V end lost 2 bases, the J end lost 4 bases, and 11 bases lay between the germline ends. CDR3: CASSYRQGGYGYTF. The CDR3 DNA reads TGTGCCAGCAGTTACCGGCAGGGAGGCTATGGCTACACCTTC.

The genes are TRBV7-9 and TRBJ2-2; TRBD2 matches 9 bases. V gave up 7 bases and J gave up 3 bases; unmatched junction bases: 6. Germline V CDR1 and CDR2: SEHNR, FQNEAQ (reference sequence). This CDR3 is 15 amino acids long. In DNA, the CDR3 is TGTGCCAGCACCCACTTAGCGGGAGACACCGGGGAGCTGTTTTTT. This codes for CASTHLAGDTGELFF.

The J gene is TRBJ2-7, the V gene TRBV5-1, with 11 bases matching TRBD2. V was clipped by 7 bases and J by 6 bases; unmatched bases: 12. The CDR3 runs to 15 residues. CDR1 SGHRS and CDR2 YFSETQ come from the germline V gene. CDR3 coding DNA: TGCGCCAGCCGCACTGGGGGACTAGCGGCGGCCGAGCAGTACTTC. Amino acids: CASRTGGLAAAEQYF.